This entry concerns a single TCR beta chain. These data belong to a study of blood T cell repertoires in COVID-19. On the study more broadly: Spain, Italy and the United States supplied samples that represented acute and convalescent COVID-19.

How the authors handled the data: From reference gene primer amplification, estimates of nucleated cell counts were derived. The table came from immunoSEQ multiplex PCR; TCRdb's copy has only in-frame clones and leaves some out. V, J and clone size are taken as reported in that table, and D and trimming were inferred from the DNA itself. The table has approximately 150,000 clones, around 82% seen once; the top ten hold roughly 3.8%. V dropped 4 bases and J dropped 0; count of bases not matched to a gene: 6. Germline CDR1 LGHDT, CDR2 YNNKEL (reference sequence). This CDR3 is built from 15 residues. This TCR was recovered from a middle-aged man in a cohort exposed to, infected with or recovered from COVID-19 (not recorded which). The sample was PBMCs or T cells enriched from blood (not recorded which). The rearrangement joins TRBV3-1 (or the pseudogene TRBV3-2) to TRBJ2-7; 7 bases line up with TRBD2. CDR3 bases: TGTGCCAGCAGCCCGGGGGACTACCTCTCCTACGAGCAGTACTTC. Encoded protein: CASSPGDYLSYEQYF.